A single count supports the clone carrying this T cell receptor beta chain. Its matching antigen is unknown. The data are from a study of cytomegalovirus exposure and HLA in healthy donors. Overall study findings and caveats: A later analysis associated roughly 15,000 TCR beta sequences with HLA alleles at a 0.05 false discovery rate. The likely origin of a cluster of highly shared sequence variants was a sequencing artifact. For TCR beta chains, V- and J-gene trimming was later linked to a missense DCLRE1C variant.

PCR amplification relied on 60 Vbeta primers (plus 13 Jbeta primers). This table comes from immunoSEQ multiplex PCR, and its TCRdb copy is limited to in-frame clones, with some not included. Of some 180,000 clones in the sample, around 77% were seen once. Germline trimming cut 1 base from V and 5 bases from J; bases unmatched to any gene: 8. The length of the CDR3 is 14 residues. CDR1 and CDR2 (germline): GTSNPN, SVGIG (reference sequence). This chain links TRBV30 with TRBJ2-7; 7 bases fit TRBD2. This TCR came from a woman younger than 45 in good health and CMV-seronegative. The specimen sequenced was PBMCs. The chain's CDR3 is CAWSAGLAVNEQYF. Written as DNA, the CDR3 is TGTGCCTGGAGTGCTGGTCTAGCGGTTAACGAGCAGTACTTC.